Sequencing of this T cell receptor beta chain was carried out in a study of identical twins. The CDR3 contains 15 residues. Trimming removed 4 bases from V and 6 bases from J; junction bases left unmatched: 7. TCRdb processed the 5' RACE reads anew with MiXCR; each CDR3 protein has one entry. The repertoire holds 700,000 or so distinct CDR3 sequences, with around 8.3% as singletons. The table lists this clonotype with a few counts. The same sample was also used in a study of yellow fever vaccine responses in identical twins.

The genes are TRBV12-3 or TRBV12-4 and TRBJ2-1; the match to TRBD1 covers 9 bases. Sequencing was performed on PBMCs. The clonotype comes from a woman younger than 35 in good health. The CDR3 region is CASSYRDRVFNEQFF. The CDR3 DNA is TGTGCCAGCAGTTACCGGGACAGGGTCTTCAATGAGCAGTTCTTC.